A selection of T cell receptor beta chains follows, all from one sample in a study of blood T cell repertoires in COVID-19. Assay used: immunoSEQ multiplex PCR; TCRdb lists only in-frame clones, some missing. Here the sample spans 15,000 to 16,000 clones, 70% to 90% being singletons. The sequenced sample was peripheral blood. These receptors came from a man in his 70s in a cohort sampled during active COVID-19. Each CDR3 is given with its conserved first and last residue. D genes are given only for firm matches. Size is omitted from some rows. Given values are once, few, many or a class for expanded clones.

TGTGCCAGCAGTGAATACTTGGGCGATGAGCAGTTCTTC	CASSEYLGDEQFF	NA	NA	TRBV2	TRBJ2-1
TGTGCCAGCAGCTTGGCCAAGGGAGCAGACATTCAGTACTTC	CASSLAKGADIQYF	once	NA	TRBV5-6	TRBJ2-4
TGTGCCAGCGCCCGGGACAGGGTAACAGATACGCAGTATTTT	CASARDRVTDTQYF	NA	TRBD1	TRBV6-5	TRBJ2-3
TGTGCCATCACGAAGGACAGGGGGTCCTACGAGCAGTACTTC	CAITKDRGSYEQYF	NA	TRBD1	TRBV10-3	TRBJ2-7
TGTGCCAGCAGCTTCTCTGACAGGGTGGGGGGTGGAGAGACCCAGTACTTC	CASSFSDRVGGGETQYF	NA	NA	TRBV11-2	TRBJ2-5
TGTGCCATCAGTGAAAGGTCTAGCGAATTATACGAGCAGTACTTC	CAISERSSELYEQYF	NA	NA	TRBV10-3	TRBJ2-7
TGTGCCAGCAGCCAGGACAGGGGAGGCATTCAGTACTTC	CASSQDRGGIQYF	NA	TRBD1	TRBV3-1/TRBV3-2	TRBJ2-4
TGTGCCAGCAGCTGGCCGGGACAGATTAACTATGGCTACACCTTC	CASSWPGQINYGYTF	once	TRBD1	TRBV7-2	TRBJ1-2
TGTGCCAGTAGTATAGCAGGGATAAATGAAAAACTGTTTTTT	CASSIAGINEKLFF	NA	NA	TRBV19	TRBJ1-4
TGTGCCAGCACTGGGACTAGCGGGGCCTACGAGCAGTACTTC	CASTGTSGAYEQYF	NA	TRBD2	TRBV6-5	TRBJ2-7
TGTGCCAGCAGCTTAGGGGGTGAGGGCCAAGAGACCCAGTACTTC	CASSLGGEGQETQYF	NA	NA	TRBV13	TRBJ2-5
TGTGCCACCTCCCCGGAACAGGGCTACACTGAAGCTTTCTTT	CATSPEQGYTEAFF	NA	NA	TRBV2	TRBJ1-1
TGCGCCAGCAGCCAAGACAGGGTAAACACCATATATTTT	CASSQDRVNTIYF	once	NA	TRBV4-3	TRBJ1-3
TGTGCCAGCAGTTCCCCCCTAGGCCTCTCCTACGAGCAGTACTTC	CASSSPLGLSYEQYF	hyperexpanded	NA	TRBV27	TRBJ2-7
TGCGCCAGCAGCGGGGGGGCCAACGTCCTGACTTTC	CASSGGANVLTF	NA	NA	TRBV10-2	TRBJ2-6
TGTGCCAGCAGTAGCCGGGGGGCGGCTAATGAAAAACTGTTTTTT	CASSSRGAANEKLFF	NA	NA	TRBV25-1	TRBJ1-4
TGTGCCAGCAGCGAGGCCGGGACTAGCGGGATCACAAAACAAGAGACCCAGTACTTC	CASSEAGTSGITKQETQYF	once	TRBD2	TRBV5-5	TRBJ2-5
TGCGCCAGCAGCCAGGGCCGAACAGGGGACTATGGCTACACCTTC	CASSQGRTGDYGYTF	NA	TRBD1	TRBV4-1	TRBJ1-2
TGTGCCAGCAGTACCACAGGGGCAGATACGCAGTATTTT	CASSTTGADTQYF	NA	TRBD1	TRBV6-5	TRBJ2-3
TGCGCCAGCAGCATCGGGACAGTAAGCACAGATACGCAGTATTTT	CASSIGTVSTDTQYF	NA	TRBD1	TRBV5-1	TRBJ2-3
TGCGCCAGCAGCGGGGGACTGCTACAAAGCTCCTACGAGCAGTACTTC	CASSGGLLQSSYEQYF	NA	NA	TRBV5-1	TRBJ2-7
TGCGCCAGCAGCCGGACAGGGGGTAACAATGAGCAGTTCTTC	CASSRTGGNNEQFF	NA	TRBD1	TRBV5-1	TRBJ2-1
TGTGCCAGCAGTGAAGGGAGGGAGGGCACTGAAGCTTTCTTT	CASSEGREGTEAFF	NA	NA	TRBV6-1	TRBJ1-1
TGTGCCTGGACAGGGGGCTCCTACGAGCAGTACTTC	CAWTGGSYEQYF	NA	TRBD1	TRBV30	TRBJ2-7
TGTGCCAGCAGCCAAGGACTAGCGGGAGCGCCCCAGCAGTACTTC	CASSQGLAGAPQQYF	NA	TRBD2	TRBV3-1/TRBV3-2	TRBJ2-7
TGTGCCAGCAGCTTAGGCAGGGGTCAGTATGGCTACACCTTC	CASSLGRGQYGYTF	NA	NA	TRBV7-3	TRBJ1-2
TGTGCCAGCAGCTTAACCCAGGGAGGCGAGCAGTACTTC	CASSLTQGGEQYF	NA	NA	TRBV2	TRBJ2-7
TGTGCCAGCAGTTTACCCGTACAGGGGGCGTTTCTCGTTGGCTACACCTTC	CASSLPVQGAFLVGYTF	NA	TRBD1	TRBV28	TRBJ1-2
TGTGCCAGCAGCCGCGACAGGTTGGGAAACACCATATATTTT	CASSRDRLGNTIYF	NA	NA	TRBV11-2	TRBJ1-3
TGCAGCGTTGAAAAGTGGGGCGGGAGCGAAAGCTCCTACAATGAGCAGTTCTTC	CSVEKWGGSESSYNEQFF	NA	TRBD2	TRBV29-1	TRBJ2-1
TGTGCCAGCAGTAAACAGGGGGCAGGGAATCAGCCCCAGCATTTT	CASSKQGAGNQPQHF	NA	TRBD1	TRBV6-6	TRBJ1-5
TGCGCCAGCAGACTAGCGGGAGAGGGCGGGGAGCTGTTTTTT	CASRLAGEGGELFF	NA	TRBD2	TRBV5-1	TRBJ2-2
TGTGCCAGCAGTAATACCAACAAGCCCCAGCATTTT	CASSNTNKPQHF	NA	NA	TRBV12-3/TRBV12-4	TRBJ1-5